This T cell receptor beta chain was sequenced for a study of T cells in Graves' hyperthyroidism and ophthalmopathy. The germline V gene encodes CDR1 SNHLY and CDR2 FYNNEI. The CDR3 is made up of 16 amino acids. Trimming pared 6 bases from V and 0 bases from J, leaving 14 bases between. Findings and limits, study-wide: The model forecast ophthalmopathy, anticipating it by a median approximately 6 months before onset.

Regions amplified from RNA transcripts were the TCR beta CDR3 regions. The primer set for the first-round RT-PCR of the TCR CDR3 was HTBI. TCRdb used MiXCR to reprocess the multiplex PCR reads, holding one entry per CDR3 protein. The repertoire holds about 540,000 distinct CDR3 sequences, with just over 45% as singletons. This clonotype has at least ten counts. Antigen: not known. Absent ophthalmopathy progression within 18 months defined stable Graves' hyperthyroidism. The clonotype was recovered from a woman under 30 with Graves' hyperthyroidism. The sequencing input was peripheral blood or thyroid tissue (not recorded which). The chain has TRBV2 and TRBJ1-4; D unclear. The CDR3, as DNA: TGTGCCAGCAGGAAACCTAACGGTGCAACTAATGAAAAACTGTTTTTT. It codes for CASRKPNGATNEKLFF.